This TCR beta chain was sequenced in a study of T cell responses to AZD1222 COVID-19 vaccine. Remarks on this clone: Antigen specificity is unknown.

Study-wide points: Unmutated regions of variants are reportedly targeted by nearly half of spike-specific TCRs. Vaccine-associated CD4 TCRs ranged over spike, dominating at 160-218 and 743-854.

Germline V gene lookup returns CDR1 MDHEN and CDR2 SYDVKM. Trimming took off 5 bases at V and 1 base at J, with 8 bases between the two ends. The CDR3 runs to 14 residues. Some clones are missing from TCRdb's copy, which holds only in-frame ones; the method was immunoSEQ multiplex PCR. The sample lists 130,000 or so clones, around 87% seen once, with approximately 3.1% in the top ten. This receptor was obtained from an adult in good health. Here the sequenced sample was peripheral blood, taken on day 0 of AZD1222 vaccination. The V gene is TRBV28, the J gene TRBJ2-2; no firm D call. The CDR3 bases are TGTGCCAGCAGTACCGCCATGAACACCGGGGAGCTGTTTTTT. It yields the protein CASSTAMNTGELFF.